The T cell receptor (beta chain) described here comes from a study of blood T cells in healthy people across ages. Trimming removed 4 bases from V and 0 bases from J, with 17 bases in between. The CDR3 has 16 residues. Germline CDR1 and CDR2: DFQATT and SNEGSKA (reference sequence). The second PCR ran roughly 7 to 11 cycles with a sample-barcoded 5' primer and J-beta primers. TCRdb used MiXCR to reprocess the 5' RACE reads, holding one entry per CDR3 protein. Here the sample spans around 650,000 distinct CDR3 sequences, around two fifths being singletons. The chain joins TRBV20-1 to TRBJ2-3; the D is unclear. This sequence was found in a man older than 75 in good health. What was sequenced was blood. This chain's CDR3 is CSANQADTTSTDTQYF. In nucleotides, the CDR3 is TGCAGTGCTAACCAGGCGGATACCACTAGCACAGATACGCAGTATTTT.